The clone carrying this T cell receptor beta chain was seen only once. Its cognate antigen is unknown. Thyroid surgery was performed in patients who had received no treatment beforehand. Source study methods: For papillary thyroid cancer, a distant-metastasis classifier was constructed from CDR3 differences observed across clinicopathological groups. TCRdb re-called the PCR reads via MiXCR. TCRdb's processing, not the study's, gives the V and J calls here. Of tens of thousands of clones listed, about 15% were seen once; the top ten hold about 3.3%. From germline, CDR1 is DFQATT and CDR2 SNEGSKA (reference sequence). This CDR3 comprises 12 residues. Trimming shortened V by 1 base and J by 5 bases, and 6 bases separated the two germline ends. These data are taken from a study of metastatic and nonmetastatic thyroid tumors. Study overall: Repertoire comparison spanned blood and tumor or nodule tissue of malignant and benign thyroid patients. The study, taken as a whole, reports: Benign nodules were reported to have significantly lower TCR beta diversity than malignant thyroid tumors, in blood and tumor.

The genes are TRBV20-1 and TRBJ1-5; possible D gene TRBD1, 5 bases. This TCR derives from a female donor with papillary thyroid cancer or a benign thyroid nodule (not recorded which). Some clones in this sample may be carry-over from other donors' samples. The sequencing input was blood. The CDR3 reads CSARGGDQPQHF. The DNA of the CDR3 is TGCAGTGCTAGAGGGGGGGATCAGCCCCAGCATTTT.